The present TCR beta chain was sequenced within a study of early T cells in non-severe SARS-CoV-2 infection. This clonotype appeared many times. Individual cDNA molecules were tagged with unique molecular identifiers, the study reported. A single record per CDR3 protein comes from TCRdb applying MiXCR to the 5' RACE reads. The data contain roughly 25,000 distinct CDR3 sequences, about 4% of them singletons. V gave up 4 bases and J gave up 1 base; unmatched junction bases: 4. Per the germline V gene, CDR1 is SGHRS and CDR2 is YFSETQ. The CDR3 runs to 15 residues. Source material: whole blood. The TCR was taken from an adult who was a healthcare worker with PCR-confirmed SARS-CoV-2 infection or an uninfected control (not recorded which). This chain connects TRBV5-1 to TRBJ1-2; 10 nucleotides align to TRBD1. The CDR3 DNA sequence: TGCGCCAGCAGCGGTGGACAGGGGGTTAACTATGGCTACACCTTC. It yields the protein CASSGGQGVNYGYTF.